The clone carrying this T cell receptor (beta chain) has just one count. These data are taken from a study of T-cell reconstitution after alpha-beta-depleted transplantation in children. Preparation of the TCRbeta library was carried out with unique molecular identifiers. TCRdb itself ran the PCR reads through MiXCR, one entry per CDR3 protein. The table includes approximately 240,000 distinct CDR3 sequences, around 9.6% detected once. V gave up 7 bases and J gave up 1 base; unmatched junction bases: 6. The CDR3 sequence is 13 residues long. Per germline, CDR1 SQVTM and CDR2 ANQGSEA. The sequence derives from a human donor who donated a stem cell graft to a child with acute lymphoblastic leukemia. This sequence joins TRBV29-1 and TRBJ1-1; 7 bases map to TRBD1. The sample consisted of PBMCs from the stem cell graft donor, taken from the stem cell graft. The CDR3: CSGEGQTNTEAFF. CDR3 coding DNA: TGCAGCGGCGAGGGACAGACGAACACTGAAGCTTTCTTT.